Listed below are T cell receptor beta chains from one sample, sequenced in a study of T cells in localized non-small cell lung cancer. Data came from immunoSEQ multiplex PCR; TCRdb stores just in-frame clones and leaves some out. This repertoire shows some 21,000 clones, 75% to 95% found once; its top ten account for less than 5%. The material sequenced was peripheral blood, taken before any cancer treatment. These receptors all stem from a male donor older than 55 with stage I squamous cell lung carcinoma. Both conserved end residues are part of each CDR3. A D gene is named only where the DNA matches it firmly. Only some rows state a clone size, as once, few, many or a class for expanded clones.

J gene: TRBJ2-7
clone size: .
D gene: TRBD1
V gene: TRBV11-2
CDR3 length: 14
CDR3 protein: CASSLQGQGLEQYF
CDR3 DNA: TGTGCCAGCAGCTTACAAGGACAGGGACTCGAGCAGTACTTC

J gene: TRBJ2-7
clone size: .
D gene: .
V gene: TRBV23-1
CDR3 length: 14
CDR3 protein: CASKAPPGPYEQYF
CDR3 DNA: TGCGCCAGCAAAGCACCCCCAGGGCCCTACGAGCAGTACTTC

J gene: TRBJ2-5
clone size: once
D gene: .
V gene: TRBV4-1
CDR3 length: 17
CDR3 protein: CASSQGVGIVSRETQYF
CDR3 DNA: TGCGCCAGCAGCCAAGGTGTCGGGATAGTCTCGCGAGAGACCCAGTACTTC

J gene: TRBJ1-5
clone size: .
D gene: .
V gene: TRBV18
CDR3 length: 16
CDR3 protein: CASSPPGPGSNQPQHF
CDR3 DNA: TGTGCCAGCTCACCACCGGGTCCGGGGTCCAATCAGCCCCAGCATTTT

J gene: TRBJ2-1
clone size: once
D gene: .
V gene: TRBV7-8
CDR3 length: 12
CDR3 protein: CASSLMGDEQFF
CDR3 DNA: TGTGCCAGCAGCTTGATGGGAGATGAGCAGTTCTTC

J gene: TRBJ2-3
clone size: .
D gene: .
V gene: TRBV4-3
CDR3 length: 15
CDR3 protein: CASSQGHLTTDTQYF
CDR3 DNA: TGCGCCAGCAGCCAAGGACACCTCACTACAGATACGCAGTATTTT

J gene: TRBJ1-1
clone size: .
D gene: .
V gene: TRBV18
CDR3 length: 16
CDR3 protein: CASSPRRLDFQDEAFF
CDR3 DNA: TGTGCCAGCTCACCACGGAGGTTGGATTTTCAGGATGAAGCTTTCTTT

J gene: TRBJ2-7
clone size: .
D gene: .
V gene: TRBV6-5
CDR3 length: 13
CDR3 protein: CASSPPGTYEQYF
CDR3 DNA: TGTGCCAGCAGCCCCCCCGGCACCTACGAGCAGTACTTC

J gene: TRBJ1-1
clone size: .
D gene: .
V gene: TRBV28
CDR3 length: 14
CDR3 protein: CASRWGGTNTEAFF
CDR3 DNA: TGTGCCAGCAGATGGGGAGGAACGAACACTGAAGCTTTCTTT

J gene: TRBJ2-1
clone size: .
D gene: .
V gene: TRBV21-1
CDR3 length: 11
CDR3 protein: CASREYNEQFF
CDR3 DNA: TGTGCCAGTCGGGAGTACAATGAGCAGTTCTTC

J gene: TRBJ2-1
clone size: .
D gene: .
V gene: TRBV7-2
CDR3 length: 14
CDR3 protein: CASSPGSLTHEQFF
CDR3 DNA: TGTGCCAGCAGCCCAGGCTCCCTTACGCATGAGCAGTTCTTC

J gene: TRBJ1-1
clone size: .
D gene: TRBD1
V gene: TRBV6-5
CDR3 length: 14
CDR3 protein: CASSLRQGAVEAFF
CDR3 DNA: TGTGCCAGCAGCCTACGACAGGGGGCTGTTGAAGCTTTCTTT

J gene: TRBJ1-2
clone size: .
D gene: .
V gene: TRBV20-1
CDR3 length: 10
CDR3 protein: CSPGDYGYTF
CDR3 DNA: TGCTCCCCTGGGGACTATGGCTACACCTTC

J gene: TRBJ1-2
clone size: .
D gene: .
V gene: TRBV18
CDR3 length: 14
CDR3 protein: CASSPPPGRDGYTF
CDR3 DNA: TGTGCCAGCTCACCCCCGCCGGGGCGCGACGGCTACACCTTC

J gene: TRBJ2-1
clone size: .
D gene: TRBD2
V gene: TRBV5-4
CDR3 length: 17
CDR3 protein: CASSSDQGGSGYNEQFF
CDR3 DNA: TGTGCCAGCAGCTCCGACCAAGGCGGGAGTGGGTACAATGAGCAGTTCTTC

J gene: TRBJ1-3
clone size: .
D gene: .
V gene: TRBV11-2
CDR3 length: 13
CDR3 protein: CASSAQGGNTIYF
CDR3 DNA: TGTGCCAGCAGCGCCCAGGGGGGAAACACCATATATTTT

J gene: TRBJ2-3
clone size: .
D gene: TRBD2
V gene: TRBV7-2
CDR3 length: 12
CDR3 protein: CASTFGGDTQYF
CDR3 DNA: TGTGCCAGCACCTTCGGGGGGGATACGCAGTATTTT

J gene: TRBJ2-2
clone size: .
D gene: TRBD2
V gene: TRBV5-6
CDR3 length: 14
CDR3 protein: CASSLGLAGGELFF
CDR3 DNA: TGTGCCAGCAGCTTGGGACTAGCGGGCGGGGAGCTGTTTTTT

J gene: TRBJ2-7
clone size: .
D gene: TRBD2
V gene: TRBV30
CDR3 length: 15
CDR3 protein: CAWSGLAGGLYEQYF
CDR3 DNA: TGTGCCTGGAGCGGACTAGCGGGAGGCCTCTACGAGCAGTACTTC

J gene: TRBJ1-5
clone size: .
D gene: .
V gene: TRBV21-1
CDR3 length: 10
CDR3 protein: CASSTGPQHF
CDR3 DNA: TGTGCCAGCAGCACTGGGCCCCAGCATTTT

J gene: TRBJ1-1
clone size: .
D gene: .
V gene: TRBV10-3
CDR3 length: 11
CDR3 protein: CAISDYTEAFF
CDR3 DNA: TGTGCCATCAGTGATTACACTGAAGCTTTCTTT

J gene: TRBJ1-1
clone size: .
D gene: .
V gene: TRBV7-6
CDR3 length: 14
CDR3 protein: CASSYGGQRTEAFF
CDR3 DNA: TGTGCCAGCAGTTATGGGGGCCAGCGGACTGAAGCTTTCTTT

J gene: TRBJ1-2
clone size: .
D gene: .
V gene: TRBV28
CDR3 length: 13
CDR3 protein: CASSLATANGYTF
CDR3 DNA: TGTGCCAGCAGTTTGGCCACAGCTAATGGCTACACCTTC

J gene: TRBJ1-5
clone size: once
D gene: TRBD1
V gene: TRBV2
CDR3 length: 13
CDR3 protein: CASSFTGDQPQHF
CDR3 DNA: TGTGCCAGCAGTTTCACAGGGGATCAGCCCCAGCATTTT

J gene: TRBJ2-7
clone size: once
D gene: .
V gene: TRBV27
CDR3 length: 12
CDR3 protein: CASSFAGGRQYF
CDR3 DNA: TGTGCCAGCAGTTTTGCCGGTGGCAGGCAGTACTTC

J gene: TRBJ1-1
clone size: .
D gene: .
V gene: TRBV27
CDR3 length: 11
CDR3 protein: CASSSRTEAFF
CDR3 DNA: TGTGCCAGCAGTTCGAGGACTGAAGCTTTCTTT

J gene: TRBJ2-2
clone size: .
D gene: .
V gene: TRBV11-2
CDR3 length: 14
CDR3 protein: CASSPTRGPGELFF
CDR3 DNA: TGTGCCAGCAGCCCTACTCGAGGGCCCGGGGAGCTGTTTTTT

J gene: TRBJ1-4
clone size: .
D gene: .
V gene: TRBV18
CDR3 length: 17
CDR3 protein: CASSPRPPGTTNEKLFF
CDR3 DNA: TGTGCCAGCTCACCACGGCCACCTGGTACAACTAATGAAAAACTGTTTTTT

J gene: TRBJ1-1
clone size: .
D gene: .
V gene: TRBV30
CDR3 length: 13
CDR3 protein: CAWSTQDYERAFF
CDR3 DNA: TGTGCCTGGAGTACCCAGGACTATGAAAGAGCTTTCTTT

J gene: TRBJ2-7
clone size: .
D gene: .
V gene: TRBV19
CDR3 length: 15
CDR3 protein: CASSIGGGGDYEQYF
CDR3 DNA: TGTGCCAGTAGTATTGGTGGAGGGGGGGATTACGAGCAGTACTTC

J gene: TRBJ1-1
clone size: .
D gene: TRBD1
V gene: TRBV19
CDR3 length: 19
CDR3 protein: CASSIGGGGAAPLNTEAFF
CDR3 DNA: TGTGCCAGTAGTATAGGGGGAGGGGGCGCGGCCCCTTTGAACACTGAAGCTTTCTTT

J gene: TRBJ1-4
clone size: few
D gene: .
V gene: TRBV7-9
CDR3 length: 18
CDR3 protein: CASSLNLIQGEGVEKLFF
CDR3 DNA: TGTGCCAGCAGCTTAAACCTAATACAGGGTGAAGGTGTGGAAAAACTGTTTTTT

J gene: TRBJ2-1
clone size: .
D gene: .
V gene: TRBV5-1
CDR3 length: 14
CDR3 protein: CASSLVAGVNEQFF
CDR3 DNA: TGCGCCAGCAGCTTGGTAGCTGGGGTCAATGAGCAGTTCTTC

J gene: TRBJ1-2
clone size: .
D gene: .
V gene: TRBV27
CDR3 length: 15
CDR3 protein: CASSRIEGANYGYTF
CDR3 DNA: TGTGCCAGCAGTCGTATTGAGGGGGCTAACTATGGCTACACCTTC

J gene: TRBJ2-7
clone size: .
D gene: .
V gene: TRBV18
CDR3 length: 17
CDR3 protein: CASSLLQIRTASYEQYF
CDR3 DNA: TGTGCCAGCTCACTCCTCCAAATAAGGACAGCGTCCTACGAGCAGTACTTC

J gene: TRBJ2-7
clone size: .
D gene: TRBD2
V gene: TRBV7-2
CDR3 length: 15
CDR3 protein: CASSLGGGSPYEQYF
CDR3 DNA: TGTGCCAGCAGCTTAGGGGGGGGATCACCCTACGAGCAGTACTTC

J gene: TRBJ1-1
clone size: .
D gene: .
V gene: TRBV5-6
CDR3 length: 15
CDR3 protein: CASSSGQGRGTEAFF
CDR3 DNA: TGTGCCAGCAGCTCTGGGCAGGGTAGGGGCACTGAAGCTTTCTTT

J gene: TRBJ2-7
clone size: .
D gene: TRBD1
V gene: TRBV7-2
CDR3 length: 17
CDR3 protein: CASSPGPGTGVFYEQYF
CDR3 DNA: TGTGCCAGCAGCCCCGGCCCCGGGACAGGGGTCTTCTACGAGCAGTACTTC

J gene: TRBJ2-4
clone size: .
D gene: TRBD1
V gene: TRBV6-5
CDR3 length: 13
CDR3 protein: CASRRGQGERQYF
CDR3 DNA: TGTGCCAGCAGACGCGGACAGGGGGAGAGACAGTACTTC

J gene: TRBJ2-2
clone size: .
D gene: TRBD2
V gene: TRBV28
CDR3 length: 14
CDR3 protein: CASSLGGATGELFF
CDR3 DNA: TGTGCCAGCAGCCTCGGGGGGGCGACCGGGGAGCTGTTTTTT

J gene: TRBJ2-7
clone size: .
D gene: .
V gene: TRBV11-3
CDR3 length: 14
CDR3 protein: CASSLGTSFTEQYF
CDR3 DNA: TGTGCCAGCAGCTTAGGGACCTCGTTTACGGAGCAGTACTTC

J gene: TRBJ2-7
clone size: .
D gene: .
V gene: TRBV5-6
CDR3 length: 13
CDR3 protein: CASRLSFRDEQYF
CDR3 DNA: TGTGCCAGCAGGCTTTCTTTTCGGGACGAGCAGTACTTC

J gene: TRBJ2-1
clone size: .
D gene: TRBD2
V gene: TRBV27
CDR3 length: 18
CDR3 protein: CASSLSRRGLASLNEQFF
CDR3 DNA: TGTGCCAGCAGTTTATCCCGGAGGGGACTAGCGTCCCTCAATGAGCAGTTCTTC

J gene: TRBJ2-1
clone size: .
D gene: .
V gene: TRBV29-1
CDR3 length: 13
CDR3 protein: CSVDPTGYNEQFF
CDR3 DNA: TGCAGCGTTGATCCTACGGGTTACAATGAGCAGTTCTTC